The entry below describes one T cell receptor (beta chain). Its target antigen remains unknown. No base qualities exist here, and no much larger clone lies one base off it. This entry is derived from a study of T cells in Graves' hyperthyroidism and ophthalmopathy (dated by TCRdb to between 2018 and 2020). About the full investigation: Peripheral blood samples were taken at the time of initial diagnosis, prior to any treatment. A discovery cohort of around 98 patients, roughly 43 with Graves' ophthalmopathy and 55 to 60 with stable Graves' hyperthyroidism, was used to find distinguishing TCR V-J signatures. Prospective prediction of ophthalmopathy was tested in an independent validation cohort of 18 to 20 hyperthyroidism patients and 15 to 17 patients who later progressed to ophthalmopathy. The roughly 90 discovery patients were divided at random into training and test sets in a 7:3 ratio. In about 6 Graves' hyperthyroidism patients, the study also compared T-cell repertoires from thyroid tissue with T-cell repertoires from blood. After blood sampling, hyperthyroidism patients were treated with methimazole at a starting dose of 30 mg daily, and ophthalmopathy patients were treated with high-dose intravenous methylprednisolone. TCR Vbeta CDR3 sequencing of approximately 140 peripheral blood samples (roughly 43 ophthalmopathy, 70 to 85 hyperthyroidism and approximately 17 progressor patients) is reported in the paper. The paper's findings and limits, for the study overall: Most expanded thyroid clonotypes (frequency above 0.001) were also found in blood, which suggests that blood repertoires may mirror thyroid immune responses. Ophthalmopathy was separated from stable hyperthyroidism by a 13 V-J signature model, with 87.88% sensitivity and 81% to 83% specificity obtained in cross-validation and 80%/75% obtained in testing. No statistical method was used to set the sample size in advance, and investigators knew the group allocation. In validation, the model predicted progression to ophthalmopathy a median of around six months before onset, with about 71% sensitivity and 72.22% specificity.

The CDR3 goes from the cysteine to the phenylalanine over 14 residues. The entry retains the CDR3 DNA only, 42 bases that are in frame from base 1. V is clipped by 5 bases and J by 3 bases, and the sequence between their germline boundaries is 10 bases long. Sequences SEHNR (CDR1) and FQNEAQ (CDR2) are obtained from the germline V gene (reference sequence). Moderately to severely active disease, a Clinical Activity Score of at least 3, a NOSPECS grade of at least 4, and a duration under 3 months were present in ophthalmopathy patients. Exclusion was applied to patients with uncontrolled infections, other autoimmune diseases, pregnancy or lactation. Clinical symptoms, serum thyroxine and TRAb, thyroid ultrasound, and orbital computed tomography formed the basis for the diagnoses. PBMCs were isolated from 7.5 to 10 ml of fresh peripheral blood by Ficoll-Paque density gradient centrifugation. Total RNA was extracted with Trizol reagent, and quality was checked on an Agilent 2100 Bioanalyzer.

Amplification of TCR beta CDR3 regions was carried out from RNA transcripts. The TCR CDR3 was subjected to a first round of RT-PCR using the HTBI primer set and the Qiagen OneStep RT-PCR kit. Libraries were constructed in a second round of multiplex PCR, after which size selection and purification were carried out. Sequencing of the libraries was done on an Illumina HiSeq2000 using paired-end 100 bp reads. In the paper's pipeline: Raw data were processed with SOAPnuke, discarding reads with adapters, uncalled bases, mean Phred below 15, or no exact constant-primer or identifier match. High-quality paired reads were merged using COPE v1.2.5, and each unique nucleotide sequence was defined as a clonotype. Clonotypes were aligned to IMGT TRBV, TRBD and TRBJ reference segments using MiTCR v1.1. The analysis included only V-J combinations with a frequency above 0.0001, which together covered approximately 99% of the repertoires. A TCS score was defined as the ratio between F50 (clonal expansion) and ExV (chaos), using BLOSUM62-based TCRdist between CDR3 peptides within each V-J. Welch's t-statistics and random forest reduced 450 to 600 V-J features to 10 to 15, which were used in a naive Bayes classifier (R e1071). TCRdb reanalyzed the raw reads on its own, using fastp at Q25 for trimming and MiXCR for clone calling, and kept in-frame beta chains. CDR3 protein sequences are deduplicated, and each keeps its most common genes and DNA. These V and J calls originate from TCRdb's pipeline instead of the authors' own analysis. The sample yields approximately 600,000 distinct CDR3 sequences; around 21% were counted once. The ten largest clones capture under 35% of the sample.

This receptor was taken from a man under 40 with Graves' ophthalmopathy. The chain employs TRBV7-9 and TRBJ2-2; 6 matching bases give a weak D call of TRBD1. Sequences were obtained from blood. CDR3 region: CASSTRGHTGELFF. In nucleotides, the sequence is TGTGCCAGCAGCACCAGGGGACACACCGGGGAGCTGTTTTTT.